This TCR beta chain derives from a study of monozygotic twins with inflammatory bowel disease. The germline CDR1 and CDR2 sequences are DFQATT and SNEGSKA (reference sequence). This CDR3 region has 13 residues. The UMIs contained a 6-nucleotide sample barcode. They were added by template switching during cDNA synthesis. TCRdb re-analyzed the 5' RACE reads; it lists each CDR3 protein once, without DNA. In total, the table holds tens of thousands of distinct CDR3 sequences. This TCR was sampled from a human donor with ulcerative colitis or Crohn's disease, or a healthy co-twin of an affected twin (not recorded which). Source material: blood. V gene TRBV20-1 combines with J gene TRBJ1-2; TCRdb reports TRBD1, a call that lacks DNA to check it against. The CDR3 protein is CSRDSPGRYGYTF.